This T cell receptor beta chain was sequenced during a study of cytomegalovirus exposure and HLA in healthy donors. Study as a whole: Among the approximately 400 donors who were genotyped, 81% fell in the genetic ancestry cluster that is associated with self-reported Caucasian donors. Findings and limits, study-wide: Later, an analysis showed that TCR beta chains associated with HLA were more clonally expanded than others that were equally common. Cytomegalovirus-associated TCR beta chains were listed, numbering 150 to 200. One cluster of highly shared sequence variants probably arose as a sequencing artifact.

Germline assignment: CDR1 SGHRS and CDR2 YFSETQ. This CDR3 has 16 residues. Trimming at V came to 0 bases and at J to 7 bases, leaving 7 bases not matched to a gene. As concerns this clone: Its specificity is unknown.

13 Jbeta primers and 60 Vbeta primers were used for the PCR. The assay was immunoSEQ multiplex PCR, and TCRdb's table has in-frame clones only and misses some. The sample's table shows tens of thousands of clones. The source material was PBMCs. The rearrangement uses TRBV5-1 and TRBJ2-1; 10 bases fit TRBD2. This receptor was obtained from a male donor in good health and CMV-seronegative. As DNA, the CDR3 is TGCGCCAGCAGCTTGGGGTCTAGCGGGAGCGGAAATGAGCAGTTCTTC. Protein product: CASSLGSSGSGNEQFF.